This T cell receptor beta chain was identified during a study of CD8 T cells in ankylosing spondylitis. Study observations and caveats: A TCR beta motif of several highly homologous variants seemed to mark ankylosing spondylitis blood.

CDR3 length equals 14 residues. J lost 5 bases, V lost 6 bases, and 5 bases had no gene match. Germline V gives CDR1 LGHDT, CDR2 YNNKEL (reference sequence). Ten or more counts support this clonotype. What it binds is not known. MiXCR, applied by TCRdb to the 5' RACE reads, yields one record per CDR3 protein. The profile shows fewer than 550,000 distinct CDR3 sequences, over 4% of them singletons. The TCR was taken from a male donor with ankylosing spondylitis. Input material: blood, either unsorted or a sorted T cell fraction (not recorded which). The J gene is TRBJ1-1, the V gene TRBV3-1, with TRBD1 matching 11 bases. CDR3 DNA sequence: TGTGCCAGCAGTGAGGACAGGGGGCTGACTGAAGCTTTCTTT. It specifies CASSEDRGLTEAFF.